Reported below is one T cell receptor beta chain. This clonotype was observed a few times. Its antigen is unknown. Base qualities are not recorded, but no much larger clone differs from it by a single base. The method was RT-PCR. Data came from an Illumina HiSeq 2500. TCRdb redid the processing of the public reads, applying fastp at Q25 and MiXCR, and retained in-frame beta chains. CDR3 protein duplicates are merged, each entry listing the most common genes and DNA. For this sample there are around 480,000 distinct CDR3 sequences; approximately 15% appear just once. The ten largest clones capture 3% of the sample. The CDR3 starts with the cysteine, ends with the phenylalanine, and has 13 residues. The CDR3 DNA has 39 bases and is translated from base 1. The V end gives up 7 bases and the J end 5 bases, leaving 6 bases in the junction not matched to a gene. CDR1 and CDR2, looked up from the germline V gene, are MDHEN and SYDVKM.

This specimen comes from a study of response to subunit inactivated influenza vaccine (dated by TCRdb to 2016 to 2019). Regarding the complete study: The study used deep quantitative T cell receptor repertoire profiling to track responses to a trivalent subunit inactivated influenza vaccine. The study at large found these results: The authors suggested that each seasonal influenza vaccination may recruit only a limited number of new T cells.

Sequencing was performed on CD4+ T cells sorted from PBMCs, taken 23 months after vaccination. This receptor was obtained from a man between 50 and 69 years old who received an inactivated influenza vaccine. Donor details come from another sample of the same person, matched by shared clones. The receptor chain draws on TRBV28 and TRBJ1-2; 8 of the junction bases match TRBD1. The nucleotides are TGTGCCAGCACCTCAACAGGGGGTTATGGCTACACCTTC. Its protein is CASTSTGGYGYTF.